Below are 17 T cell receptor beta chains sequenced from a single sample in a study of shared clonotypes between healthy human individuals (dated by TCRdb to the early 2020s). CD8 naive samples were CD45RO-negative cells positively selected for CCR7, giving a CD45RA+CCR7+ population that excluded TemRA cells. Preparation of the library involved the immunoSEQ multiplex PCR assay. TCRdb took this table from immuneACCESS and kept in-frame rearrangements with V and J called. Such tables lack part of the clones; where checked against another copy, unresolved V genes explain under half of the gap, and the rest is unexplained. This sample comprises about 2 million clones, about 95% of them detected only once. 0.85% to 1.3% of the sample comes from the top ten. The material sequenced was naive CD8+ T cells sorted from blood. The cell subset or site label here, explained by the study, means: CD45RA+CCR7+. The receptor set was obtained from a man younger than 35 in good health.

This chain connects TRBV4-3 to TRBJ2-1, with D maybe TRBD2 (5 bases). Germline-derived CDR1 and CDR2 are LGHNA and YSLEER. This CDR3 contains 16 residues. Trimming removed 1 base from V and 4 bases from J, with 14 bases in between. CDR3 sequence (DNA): TGCGCCAGCAGCCAAGCGTACGGGATTGTTTACAATGAGCAGTTCTTC. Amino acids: CASSQAYGIVYNEQFF.

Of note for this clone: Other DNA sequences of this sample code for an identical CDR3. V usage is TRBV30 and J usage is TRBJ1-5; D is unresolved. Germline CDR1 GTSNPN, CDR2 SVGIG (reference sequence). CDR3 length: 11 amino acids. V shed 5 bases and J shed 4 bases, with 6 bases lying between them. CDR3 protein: CAWGVNQPQHF. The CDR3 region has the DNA TGTGCCTGGGGGGTAAATCAGCCCCAGCATTTT. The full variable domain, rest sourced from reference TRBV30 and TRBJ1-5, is SQTIHQWPATLVQPVGSPLSLECTVEGTSNPNLYWYRQAAGRGLQLLFYSVGIGQISSEVPQNLSASRPQDRQFILSSKKLLLSDSGFYLCAWGVNQPQHFGDGTRLSIL.

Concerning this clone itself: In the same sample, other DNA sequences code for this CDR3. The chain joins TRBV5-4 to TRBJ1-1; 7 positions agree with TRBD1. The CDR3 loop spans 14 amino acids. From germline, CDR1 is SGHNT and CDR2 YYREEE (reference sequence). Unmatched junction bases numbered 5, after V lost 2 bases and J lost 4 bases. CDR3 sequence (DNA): TGTGCCAGCAGCTTCCAGGGGGGGGGCACTGAAGCTTTCTTT. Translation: CASSFQGGGTEAFF.

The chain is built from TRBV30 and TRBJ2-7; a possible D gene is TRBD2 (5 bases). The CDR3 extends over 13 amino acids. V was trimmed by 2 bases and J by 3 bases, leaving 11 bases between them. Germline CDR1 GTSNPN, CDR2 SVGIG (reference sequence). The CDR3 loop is CAWSLRGGYEQYF. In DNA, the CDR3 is TGTGCCTGGAGTCTCCGAGGAGGCTACGAGCAGTACTTC.

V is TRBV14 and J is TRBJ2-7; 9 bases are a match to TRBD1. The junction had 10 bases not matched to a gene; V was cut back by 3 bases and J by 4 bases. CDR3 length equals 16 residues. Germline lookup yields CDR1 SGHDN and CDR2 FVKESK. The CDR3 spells CASSQLIGQGRYEQYF. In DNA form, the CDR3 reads TGTGCCAGCAGCCAGTTAATCGGACAGGGGCGATACGAGCAGTACTTC.

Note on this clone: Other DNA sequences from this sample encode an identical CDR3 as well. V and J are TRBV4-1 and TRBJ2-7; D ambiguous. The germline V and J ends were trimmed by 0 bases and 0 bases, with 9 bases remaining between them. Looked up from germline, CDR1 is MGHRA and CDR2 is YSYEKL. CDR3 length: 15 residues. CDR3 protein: CASSQDSGSSYEQYF. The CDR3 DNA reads TGCGCCAGCAGCCAAGATTCGGGCAGCTCCTACGAGCAGTACTTC.

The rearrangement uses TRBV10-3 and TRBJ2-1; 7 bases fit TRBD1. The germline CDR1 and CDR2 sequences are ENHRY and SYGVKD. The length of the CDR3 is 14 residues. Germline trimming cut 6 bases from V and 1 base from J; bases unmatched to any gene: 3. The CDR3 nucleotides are TGTGCCATCAGCACAGGGGTTTCCTACAATGAGCAGTTCTTC. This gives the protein CAISTGVSYNEQFF.

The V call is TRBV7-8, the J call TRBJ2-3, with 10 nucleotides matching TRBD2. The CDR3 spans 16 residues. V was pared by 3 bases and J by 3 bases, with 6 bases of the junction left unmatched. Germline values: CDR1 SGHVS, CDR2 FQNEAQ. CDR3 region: CASSFTLAGVTDTQYF. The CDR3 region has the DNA TGTGCCAGCAGCTTTACTCTAGCGGGGGTGACAGATACGCAGTATTTT.

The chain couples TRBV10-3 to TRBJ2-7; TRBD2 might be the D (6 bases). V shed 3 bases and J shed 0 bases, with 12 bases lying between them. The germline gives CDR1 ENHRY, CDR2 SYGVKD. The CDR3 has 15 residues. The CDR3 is CAISEGSGSSYEQYF. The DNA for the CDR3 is TGTGCCATCAGTGAAGGTAGCGGCAGCTCCTACGAGCAGTACTTC.

CDR3: CASSYGGTVENQPQHF. The CDR3 DNA sequence: TGTGCCAGCAGTTACGGGGGGACAGTTGAAAATCAGCCCCAGCATTTT. J is TRBJ1-5 and V is TRBV6-6; 7 nucleotides line up with TRBD1. CDR1 is MNHNY, CDR2 SVGAGI, per germline (reference sequence). Trimming removed 2 bases from V and 4 bases from J; junction bases left unmatched: 8. The CDR3 sequence is 16 residues long.

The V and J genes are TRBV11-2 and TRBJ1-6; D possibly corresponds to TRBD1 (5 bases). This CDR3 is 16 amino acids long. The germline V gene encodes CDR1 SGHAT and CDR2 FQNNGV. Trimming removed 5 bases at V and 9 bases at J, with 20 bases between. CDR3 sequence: CASSPGSGQGGSPLHF. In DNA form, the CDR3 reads TGTGCCAGCAGCCCAGGATCGGGGCAGGGTGGTTCACCCCTCCACTTT.

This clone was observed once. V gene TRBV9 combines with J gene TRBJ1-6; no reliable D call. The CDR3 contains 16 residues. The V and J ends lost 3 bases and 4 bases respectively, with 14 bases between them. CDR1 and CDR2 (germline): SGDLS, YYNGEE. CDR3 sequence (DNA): TGTGCCAGCAGCGAATCCCCCGGGGATTATAATTCACCCCTCCACTTT. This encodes CASSESPGDYNSPLHF. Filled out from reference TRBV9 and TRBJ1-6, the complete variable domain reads DSGVTQTPKHLITATGQRVTLRCSPRSGDLSVYWYQQSLDQGLQFLIQYYNGEERAKGNILERFSAQQFPDLHSELNLSSLELGDSALYFCASSESPGDYNSPLHFGNGTRLTVT.

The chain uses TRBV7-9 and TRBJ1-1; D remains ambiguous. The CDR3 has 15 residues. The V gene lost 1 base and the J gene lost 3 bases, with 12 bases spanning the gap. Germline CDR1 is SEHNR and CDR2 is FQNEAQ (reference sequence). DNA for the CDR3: TGTGCCAGCAGCTTAGAAGGCCCTGGGGACACTGAAGCTTTCTTT. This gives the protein CASSLEGPGDTEAFF.

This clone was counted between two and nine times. CDR3 in amino acids: CASSEGATRGTGNTIYF. CDR3 nucleotide sequence: TGTGCCAGCAGTGAAGGTGCGACAAGGGGGACTGGAAACACCATATATTTT. The chain joins TRBV6-1 to TRBJ1-3; TRBD1 might be the D (6 bases). From germline, CDR1 is MNHNS and CDR2 SASEGT. CDR3 length: 17 residues. Trimming pared 1 base from V and 2 bases from J, leaving 15 bases between.

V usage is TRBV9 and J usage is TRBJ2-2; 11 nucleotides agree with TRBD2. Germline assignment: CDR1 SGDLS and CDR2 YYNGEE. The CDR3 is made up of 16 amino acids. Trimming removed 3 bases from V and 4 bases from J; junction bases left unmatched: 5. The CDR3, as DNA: TGTGCCAGCAGCGCCAGACTAGCGGGAATCACCGGGGAGCTGTTTTTT. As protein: CASSARLAGITGELFF.

CDR3 loop: CASSWTGGPYEQYF. The CDR3, as DNA: TGTGCCAGCAGTTGGACAGGGGGCCCCTACGAGCAGTACTTC. The gene calls are TRBV27 and TRBJ2-7; 11 nucleotides align to TRBD1. The CDR3 is 14 amino acids. The germline CDR1 and CDR2 sequences are MNHEY and SMNVEV (reference sequence). V gave up 4 bases and J gave up 2 bases; unmatched junction bases: 1.

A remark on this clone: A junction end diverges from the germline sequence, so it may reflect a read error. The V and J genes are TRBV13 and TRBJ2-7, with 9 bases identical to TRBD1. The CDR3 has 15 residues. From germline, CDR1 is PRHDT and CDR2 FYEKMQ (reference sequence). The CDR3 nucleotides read TGTGCCAGCAGCCTAGGGGACAGGGATGTCTACGAGCAGTACTTC. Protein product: CASSLGDRDVYEQYF.